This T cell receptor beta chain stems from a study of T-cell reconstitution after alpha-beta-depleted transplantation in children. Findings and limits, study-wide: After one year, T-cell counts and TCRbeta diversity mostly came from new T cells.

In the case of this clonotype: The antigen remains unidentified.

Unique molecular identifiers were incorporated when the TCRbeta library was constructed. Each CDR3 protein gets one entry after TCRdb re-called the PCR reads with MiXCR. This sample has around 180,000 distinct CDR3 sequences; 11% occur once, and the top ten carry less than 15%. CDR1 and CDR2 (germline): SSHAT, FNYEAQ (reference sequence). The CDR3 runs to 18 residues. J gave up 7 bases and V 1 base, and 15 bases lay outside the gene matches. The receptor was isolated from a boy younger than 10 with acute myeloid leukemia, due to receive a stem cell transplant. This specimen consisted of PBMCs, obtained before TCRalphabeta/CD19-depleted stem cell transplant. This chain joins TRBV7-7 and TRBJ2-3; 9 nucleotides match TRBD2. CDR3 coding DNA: TGTGCCAGCAGCTTAGGACCCCGAATAGCGGGAGTTGGAAATACGCAGTATTTT. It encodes CASSLGPRIAGVGNTQYF.